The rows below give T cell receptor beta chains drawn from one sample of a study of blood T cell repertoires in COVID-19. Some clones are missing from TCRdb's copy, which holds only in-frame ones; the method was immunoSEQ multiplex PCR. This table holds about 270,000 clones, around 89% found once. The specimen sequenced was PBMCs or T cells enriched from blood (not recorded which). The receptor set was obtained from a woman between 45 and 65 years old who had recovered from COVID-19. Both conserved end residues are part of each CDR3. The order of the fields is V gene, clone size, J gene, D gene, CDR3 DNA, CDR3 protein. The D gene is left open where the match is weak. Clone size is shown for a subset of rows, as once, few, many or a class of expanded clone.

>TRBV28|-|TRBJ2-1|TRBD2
TGTGCCAGCAGGGGTCTAGCGGGAGCAAATGAGCAGTTCTTC
CASRGLAGANEQFF
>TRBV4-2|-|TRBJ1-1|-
TGTGCCAGCAGCCAACGCGGGGCCCTGGCGGACACTGAAGCTTTCTTT
CASSQRGALADTEAFF
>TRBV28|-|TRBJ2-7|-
TGTGCCAGCAGCCATTACGAGCAGTACTTC
CASSHYEQYF
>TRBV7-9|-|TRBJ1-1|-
TGTGCCAGCAGCCCATCCGACAGAGAAGCTTTCTTT
CASSPSDREAFF
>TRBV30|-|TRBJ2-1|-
TGTGCCTGGAATTTCGGGTACAATGAGCAGTTCTTC
CAWNFGYNEQFF
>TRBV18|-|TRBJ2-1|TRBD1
TGTGCCAGCTCACCACAATCGAGGGGGCAGTACAATGAGCAGTTCTTC
CASSPQSRGQYNEQFF
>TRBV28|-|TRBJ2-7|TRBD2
TGTGCCAGCAGGTCTAGCGGGAGTATTTACTACGAGCAGTACTTC
CASRSSGSIYYEQYF
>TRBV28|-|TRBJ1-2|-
TGTGCCAGCAGTTCCGGAGGGCTCAACTATGGCTACACCTTC
CASSSGGLNYGYTF
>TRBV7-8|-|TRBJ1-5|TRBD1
TGTGCCAGCAGCTTACCCGTGGGGACAGGGGTCGATCAGCCCCAGCATTTT
CASSLPVGTGVDQPQHF
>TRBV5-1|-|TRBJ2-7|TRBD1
TGCGCCAGCAATTGGGGACAGGGGGCGGAAGGGCAGTACTTC
CASNWGQGAEGQYF
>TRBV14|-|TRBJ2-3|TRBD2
TGTGCCAGCAGCCCCACTAGCGGGAGGTCTTTAGGAGATACGCAGTATTTT
CASSPTSGRSLGDTQYF
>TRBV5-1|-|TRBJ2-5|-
TGCGCCAGCAGTGTCGGGGATACTCAAGAGACCCAGTACTTC
CASSVGDTQETQYF
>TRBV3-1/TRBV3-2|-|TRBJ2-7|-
TGTGCCAGCAGCCAAGCCCCTGCCGAAGGAGCCGCGACCTACGAGCAGTACTTC
CASSQAPAEGAATYEQYF
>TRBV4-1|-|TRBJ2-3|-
TGCGCCAGCAGCCAAGATCGGACTTCAGATACGCAGTATTTT
CASSQDRTSDTQYF
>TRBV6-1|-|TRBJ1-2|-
TGTGCCAGCAGTGAAAACCCCCCCGGTGGCTACACCTTC
CASSENPPGGYTF
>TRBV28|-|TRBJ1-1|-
TGTGCCAGCAGATCCTACGACAGGACCTACACTGAAGCTTTCTTT
CASRSYDRTYTEAFF
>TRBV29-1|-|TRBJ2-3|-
TGCAGCGTTGGCGTGGGCCGCACAGATACGCAGTATTTT
CSVGVGRTDTQYF
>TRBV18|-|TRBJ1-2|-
TGTGCCAGCTCACCACCGACAGGCGCTAACTATGGCTACACCTTC
CASSPPTGANYGYTF
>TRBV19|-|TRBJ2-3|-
TGTGCCAGTAGGGACCCTGGTCAGGGCCCAGATACGCAGTATTTT
CASRDPGQGPDTQYF
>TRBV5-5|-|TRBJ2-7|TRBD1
TGTGCCAGCAGCAGGACAGGGACCTCCTACGAGCAGTACTTC
CASSRTGTSYEQYF
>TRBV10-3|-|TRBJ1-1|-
TGTGCCATCAGTGGCGGGAACACTGAAGCTTTCTTT
CAISGGNTEAFF
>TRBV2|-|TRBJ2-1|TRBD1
TGTGCCAGCAGTCGTGACAGGGGGTCGTACAATGAGCAGTTCTTC
CASSRDRGSYNEQFF
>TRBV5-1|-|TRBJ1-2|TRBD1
TGCGCCAGCAGCTCCGGACAGGAAAGTAACTATGGCTACACCTTC
CASSSGQESNYGYTF
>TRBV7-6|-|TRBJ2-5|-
TGTGCCAGCAGCTTAAATGCGAGAGTAGAGACCCAGTACTTC
CASSLNARVETQYF
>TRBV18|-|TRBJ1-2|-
TGTGCCAGCTCAGACCCGGGGTGGGTTCCGGATGGCTACACCTTC
CASSDPGWVPDGYTF
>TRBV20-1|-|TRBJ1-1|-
TGCAGTGCTAGTAGTCGGCGGGGGCTGGGTACTGAAGCTTTCTTT
CSASSRRGLGTEAFF
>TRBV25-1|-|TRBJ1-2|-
TGTGCCAGCAGCGTATCGGGGTATGGCTACACCTTC
CASSVSGYGYTF
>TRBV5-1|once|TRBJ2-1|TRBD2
TGCGCCAGCAGCTTGGCCTGGGGGGGCAATGAGCAGTTCTTC
CASSLAWGGNEQFF
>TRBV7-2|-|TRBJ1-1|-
TGTGCCAGCAGCTTAGCGTCGCAGGGAGGGCCCACTGAAGCTTTCTTT
CASSLASQGGPTEAFF
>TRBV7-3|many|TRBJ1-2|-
TGTGCCAGCAGCCCCTCCCTAGACAGCCTCTATGGCTACACCTTC
CASSPSLDSLYGYTF
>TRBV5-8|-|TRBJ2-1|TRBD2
TGTGCCAGCAGCTTGGGGGGACTAGCGGGAGGGTATGATGAGCAGTTCTTC
CASSLGGLAGGYDEQFF
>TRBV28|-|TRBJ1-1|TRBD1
TGTGCCAGCAGTTTAGAACAGGGGGCGCGGACTGAAGCTTTCTTT
CASSLEQGARTEAFF
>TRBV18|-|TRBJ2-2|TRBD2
TGTGCCAGCTCACCAGCTAGCGGGACCTCCGGGGAGCTGTTTTTT
CASSPASGTSGELFF
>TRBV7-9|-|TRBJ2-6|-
TGTGCCAGCAGCTTACTGTGGGCCGCCAATTCTGGGGCCAACGTCCTGACTTTC
CASSLLWAANSGANVLTF
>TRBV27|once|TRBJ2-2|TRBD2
TGTGCCAGGGGTACTAGCGGCATTTCAAACACCGGGGAGCTGTTTTTT
CARGTSGISNTGELFF
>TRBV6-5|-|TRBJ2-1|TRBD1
TGTGCCAGCAGTTACTCGCGACAGGGGATCGATGAGCAGTTCTTC
CASSYSRQGIDEQFF
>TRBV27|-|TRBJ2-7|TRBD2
TGTGCCAGCGGAAAAGCGGGAGACCTAACCTACGAGCAGTACTTC
CASGKAGDLTYEQYF